The rows below give T cell receptor beta chains drawn from one sample of a study of blood T cell repertoires in COVID-19. Libraries were prepared by immunoSEQ multiplex PCR; TCRdb keeps only in-frame clonotypes and omits some of them. Among about 280,000 clones listed, approximately 85% were seen once. Input material: peripheral blood. The origin of the receptors is a man aged 50-60 years with active or convalescent COVID-19. Both conserved end residues are part of each CDR3. D genes are given only for firm matches. The listing skips clone size in some rows; elsewhere it reads once, few, many or a size class.

clone_size	cdr3_length	j_call	v_call	d_call	cdr3_nt	cdr3_aa
NA	19	TRBJ1-4	TRBV19	TRBD1	TGTGCCAGTAGTATATCCGAGGGACAGGGGTTCGCAACTAATGAAAAACTGTTTTTT	CASSISEGQGFATNEKLFF
NA	16	TRBJ2-7	TRBV6-1	NA	TGTGCCAGCAGTGAAGATGCGCTTTCCCCAACCTACGAGCAGTACTTC	CASSEDALSPTYEQYF
NA	14	TRBJ1-3	TRBV6-5	TRBD1	TGTGCCAGCAAACAGGGGGGCTCTGGAAACACCATATATTTT	CASKQGGSGNTIYF
once	17	TRBJ1-1	TRBV2	TRBD1	TGTGCCAGCAGTGAAAAGGGGACAGGGGCAGGGGGGACTGAAGCTTTCTTT	CASSEKGTGAGGTEAFF
NA	16	TRBJ2-2	TRBV3-1/TRBV3-2	TRBD1	TGTGCCAGCAGCCAGCTCAAGGGGGCGCGGACCGGGGAGCTGTTTTTT	CASSQLKGARTGELFF
NA	16	TRBJ2-7	TRBV9	TRBD1	TGTGCCAGCAGCGTGAGCCCCTGGGACAGGCCCTACGAGCAGTACTTC	CASSVSPWDRPYEQYF
NA	14	TRBJ1-1	TRBV2	TRBD1	TGTGCCAGCAGAGTGGACAGGGGGGACACTGAAGCTTTCTTT	CASRVDRGDTEAFF
NA	14	TRBJ1-2	TRBV24-1	NA	TGTGCCACCAGTGATACAGGAGCTAACTATGGCTACACCTTC	CATSDTGANYGYTF
NA	17	TRBJ2-2	TRBV4-2	TRBD1	TGTGCCAGCAGCCTCCCTGGGGGACAGGGAGGAACCGGGGAGCTGTTTTTT	CASSLPGGQGGTGELFF
NA	12	TRBJ2-7	TRBV11-2	TRBD1	TGTGCCAGCAGCCGGGACAGGGACGAGCAGTACTTC	CASSRDRDEQYF
NA	15	TRBJ2-1	TRBV6-5	TRBD1	TGTGCCACCTCCCTCGGGACAGGGGTCATCAATGAGCAGTTCTTC	CATSLGTGVINEQFF
once	15	TRBJ2-5	TRBV10-2	NA	TGCGCCAGCAGTGTCCGAGGACAGTACCAAGAGACCCAGTACTTC	CASSVRGQYQETQYF
NA	17	TRBJ2-2	TRBV7-6	NA	TGTGCCAGCAGCTTTACCCGGGTCGCTACGGACACCGGGGAGCTGTTTTTT	CASSFTRVATDTGELFF
NA	15	TRBJ2-1	TRBV5-1	TRBD2	TGCGCCAGCAACTCCGGGACTAGCTGGGGTCTGGAACAGTTCTTC	CASNSGTSWGLEQFF
once	15	TRBJ2-7	TRBV3-1/TRBV3-2	NA	TGTGCCAGCAGCCTCCGGGAAACCCAAAGCTCCGAGCAGTACTTC	CASSLRETQSSEQYF
NA	14	TRBJ2-3	TRBV28	NA	TGTGCCAGCAGCCGTCCCGGGAGCACAGATACGCAGTATTTT	CASSRPGSTDTQYF
NA	11	TRBJ2-1	TRBV29-1	NA	TGCAGCGTTGTACGGGTAACTGGGCAGTTCTTC	CSVVRVTGQFF
NA	16	TRBJ2-2	TRBV9	NA	TGTGCCAGCAGCGTAGCCCCCGAGCCCCCAAAAGGGGAGCTGTTTTTT	CASSVAPEPPKGELFF
NA	15	TRBJ2-7	TRBV6-5	TRBD2	TGTGCCAGCTATACTAGCGGGAGAAGGTCCTACGAGCAGTACTTC	CASYTSGRRSYEQYF
NA	15	TRBJ2-7	TRBV5-1	TRBD1	TGCGCCAGCAGCCCAGAGGGGACAGGGGCTGGGGAGCAGTACTTC	CASSPEGTGAGEQYF
NA	14	TRBJ1-3	TRBV5-1	NA	TGCGCCAGCAGCGCATGGGGAGGAGGAAACACCATATATTTT	CASSAWGGGNTIYF
NA	18	TRBJ1-5	TRBV6-4	TRBD1	TGTGCCAGCAGTGGGGACAGCGCTCTTGAGATTAGCAATCAGCCCCAGCATTTT	CASSGDSALEISNQPQHF
NA	12	TRBJ2-1	TRBV9	NA	TGTGCCAGCAGCGTAACTGAGTCTGAGCAGTTCTTC	CASSVTESEQFF
NA	15	TRBJ1-6	TRBV5-1	TRBD1	TGCGCCAGCAGCACTACCGGGACAGGGGGTACACCCCTCCACTTT	CASSTTGTGGTPLHF
few	14	TRBJ1-1	TRBV7-8	NA	TGTGCCAGCAGCTCCCACCGTCGGGGGACTGAAGCTTTCTTT	CASSSHRRGTEAFF
NA	16	TRBJ2-2	TRBV18	NA	TGTGCCAGCTCACCGAGAGGCGGCAGGGGCGCCGGGGAGCTGTTTTTT	CASSPRGGRGAGELFF
NA	17	TRBJ2-1	TRBV21-1	NA	TGTGCCAGCAGCAGTACCCCTCTAGCGGGAGGGAACAATGAGCAGTTCTTC	CASSSTPLAGGNNEQFF
NA	16	TRBJ1-1	TRBV9	NA	TGTGCCAGCAGCACACGTCGAGGTGCCCTTGACGCTGAAGCTTTCTTT	CASSTRRGALDAEAFF
NA	13	TRBJ1-1	TRBV11-2	NA	TGTGCCAGCAGCTTATCACAGGGCACTGAAGCTTTCTTT	CASSLSQGTEAFF
NA	13	TRBJ1-3	TRBV7-9	NA	TGTGCCAGCAGTGCGGGGGCAGGAAACACCATATATTTT	CASSAGAGNTIYF
NA	16	TRBJ2-6	TRBV10-3	NA	TGTGCCATCAGTGAGGAGGGTAGAGCTGGGGCCAACGTCCTGACTTTC	CAISEEGRAGANVLTF
NA	13	TRBJ1-1	TRBV5-5	TRBD1	TGTGCCAGCAGATTGGACAGGATGACTGAAGCTTTCTTT	CASRLDRMTEAFF
NA	16	TRBJ2-4	TRBV19	TRBD1	TGTGCCAGTAGTCCGCAGACAGGGATGGAAATAAACATTCAGTACTTC	CASSPQTGMEINIQYF
NA	15	TRBJ1-2	TRBV7-8	TRBD1	TGTGCCAGCAGCCTCAGGACAGGGCCCCCTCGGGGCTACACCTTC	CASSLRTGPPRGYTF
NA	14	TRBJ2-7	TRBV5-1	TRBD2	TGCGCCAGCAGCTTGACTAGCGGAACCTACGAGCAGTACTTC	CASSLTSGTYEQYF
NA	12	TRBJ2-3	TRBV3-1/TRBV3-2	NA	TGTGCCAGCAGCCCAGGTCGGGATACGCAGTATTTT	CASSPGRDTQYF
NA	15	TRBJ2-7	TRBV19	TRBD1	TGTGCCAGTAGTATTGAGGGGGCCGGGACCTACGAGCAGTACTTC	CASSIEGAGTYEQYF
NA	13	TRBJ1-2	TRBV28	NA	TGTGCCACCAGGGAGCAGGGTAACTATGGCTACACCTTC	CATREQGNYGYTF
NA	13	TRBJ2-7	TRBV28	NA	TGTGCCAGCAGTGGGGCCCCTAGGGACGAGCAGTACTTC	CASSGAPRDEQYF
once	15	TRBJ1-2	TRBV28	TRBD1	TGTGCCAGCAGTTCCAACAGGGGGAACATCTATGGCTACACCTTC	CASSSNRGNIYGYTF
NA	14	TRBJ1-6	TRBV30	NA	TGTGCCTGGAGTGAGGGGGAATTCAATTCACCCCTCCACTTT	CAWSEGEFNSPLHF
once	14	TRBJ2-7	TRBV7-2	TRBD1	TGTGCCAGCAGCTCGGGACAGGGGCCCTACGAGCAGTACTTC	CASSSGQGPYEQYF
NA	13	TRBJ1-2	TRBV9	TRBD1	TGTGCCAGCAGGGAGACAGGGGCCTCGGTATACACCTTC	CASRETGASVYTF
NA	19	TRBJ2-7	TRBV5-1	TRBD2	TGCGCCAGCAGCCTGCCCGGTGAAGCTAGCGGGAGTACCTACTACGAGCAGTACTTC	CASSLPGEASGSTYYEQYF
NA	14	TRBJ2-7	TRBV6-2/TRBV6-3	NA	TGTGCCAGCAGTTCGAACGCGGATCGAAGGGAGCAGTACTTC	CASSSNADRREQYF
NA	17	TRBJ2-7	TRBV10-1	TRBD2	TGCGCCAGCAAGAGAACTAGCGGGAGGCGGGTGTGCTACGAGCAGTACTTC	CASKRTSGRRVCYEQYF
NA	15	TRBJ2-7	TRBV7-8	TRBD2	TGTGCCAGCAGCTTAAATATGGCGGGAGAGGGAGAGCAGTACTTC	CASSLNMAGEGEQYF
NA	14	TRBJ1-1	TRBV5-1	NA	TGCGCCAGCCAACTGAGTACTTTGAACACTGAAGCTTTCTTT	CASQLSTLNTEAFF
once	19	TRBJ2-2	TRBV3-1/TRBV3-2	TRBD2	TGTGCCAGCAGCCAAGCCACCACCGGGGGGACTGCGAACACCGGGGAGCTGTTTTTT	CASSQATTGGTANTGELFF
once	14	TRBJ1-2	TRBV28	NA	TGTGCCAGCAGTTTAGGTCAGGGCTCCTATGGCTACACCTTC	CASSLGQGSYGYTF
NA	13	TRBJ1-1	TRBV19	NA	TGTGCCGCTAAGAATCTCATGAACACTGAAGCTTTCTTT	CAAKNLMNTEAFF
NA	13	TRBJ2-3	TRBV24-1	NA	TGTGCCACCCGAGGGGACATAGCAGATACGCAGTATTTT	CATRGDIADTQYF
NA	19	TRBJ2-2	TRBV13	TRBD2	TGTGCCAGCAGCTCCGGACTAGCGGGAGGGCCTGTTTACACCGGGGAGCTGTTTTTT	CASSSGLAGGPVYTGELFF
NA	16	TRBJ2-3	TRBV5-1	NA	TGCGCCAGCAGCTTGGGTCGAGGGTTTAGGACAGATACGCAGTATTTT	CASSLGRGFRTDTQYF